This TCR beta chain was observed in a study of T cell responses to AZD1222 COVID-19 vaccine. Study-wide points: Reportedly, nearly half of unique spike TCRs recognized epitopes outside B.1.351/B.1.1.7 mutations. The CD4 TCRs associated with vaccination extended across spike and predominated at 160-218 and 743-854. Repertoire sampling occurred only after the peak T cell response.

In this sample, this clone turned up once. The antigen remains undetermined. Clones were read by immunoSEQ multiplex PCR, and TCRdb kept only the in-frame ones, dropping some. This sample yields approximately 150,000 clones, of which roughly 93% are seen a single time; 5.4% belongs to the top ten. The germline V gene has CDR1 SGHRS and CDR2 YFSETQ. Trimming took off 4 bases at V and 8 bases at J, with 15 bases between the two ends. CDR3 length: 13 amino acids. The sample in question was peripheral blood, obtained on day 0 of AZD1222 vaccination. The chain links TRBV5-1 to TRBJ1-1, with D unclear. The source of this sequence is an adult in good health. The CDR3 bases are TGCGCCAGCAGCGACGTGGGTCCCGAGGAAGCTTTCTTT. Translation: CASSDVGPEEAFF.